This T cell receptor (beta chain) was captured by sequencing in a study of shared clonotypes between healthy human individuals. Findings and caveats of the study: Sorted-subset sequencing, rarefaction showed, was incomplete despite large depth.

Remarks on this clone: The antigen remains undetermined.

Here immunoSEQ multiplex PCR was the method, and the copy in TCRdb shows in-frame clones only, minus some. The sample records roughly 1.4 million clones, 97% to 99% being singletons. Between the trimmed V and J ends, which lost 2 bases and 2 bases, there was a span of 6 bases. Germline V gene data show CDR1 as MGHRA and CDR2 as YSYEKL. This CDR3 region has 13 residues. Sequenced: naive CD4+ T cells sorted from blood. Subset reported: CD45RA+ positively selected. V is TRBV4-1 and J is TRBJ2-5, with D unresolved. The receptor comes from a man aged 25 to 40 in good health. The CDR3 sequence: CASSQTLQETQYF. The CDR3 DNA sequence: TGCGCCAGCAGCCAAACCTTACAAGAGACCCAGTACTTC.